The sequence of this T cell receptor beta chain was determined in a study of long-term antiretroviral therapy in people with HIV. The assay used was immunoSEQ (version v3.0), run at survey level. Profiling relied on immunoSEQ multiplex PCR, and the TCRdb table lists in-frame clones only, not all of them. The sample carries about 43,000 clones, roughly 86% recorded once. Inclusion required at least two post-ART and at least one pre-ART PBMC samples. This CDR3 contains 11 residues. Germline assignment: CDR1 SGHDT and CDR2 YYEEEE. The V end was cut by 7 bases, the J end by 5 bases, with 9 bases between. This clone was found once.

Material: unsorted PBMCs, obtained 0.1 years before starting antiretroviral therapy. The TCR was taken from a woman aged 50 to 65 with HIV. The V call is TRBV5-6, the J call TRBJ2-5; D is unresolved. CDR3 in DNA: TGTGCCAGCCACCTAGGGGAGACCCAGTACTTC. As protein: CASHLGETQYF.